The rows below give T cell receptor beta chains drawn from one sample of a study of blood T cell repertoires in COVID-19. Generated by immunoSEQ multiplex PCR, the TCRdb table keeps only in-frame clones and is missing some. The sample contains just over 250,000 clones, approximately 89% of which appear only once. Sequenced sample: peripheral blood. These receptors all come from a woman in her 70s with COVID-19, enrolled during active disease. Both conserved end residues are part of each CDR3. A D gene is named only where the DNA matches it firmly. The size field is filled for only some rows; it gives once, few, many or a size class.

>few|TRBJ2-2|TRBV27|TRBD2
TGTGCCAGCAGTTCGCCGGGACTAGCGGCTAGTAAGGTGAACACCGGGGAGCTGTTTTTT
CASSSPGLAASKVNTGELFF
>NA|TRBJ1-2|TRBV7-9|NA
TGTGCCAGCAGCATCGGGACTGCTTATGGCTACACCTTC
CASSIGTAYGYTF
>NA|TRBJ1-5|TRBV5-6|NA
TGTGCCAGCAGCTTTACCAGAAATCAGCCCCAGCATTTT
CASSFTRNQPQHF
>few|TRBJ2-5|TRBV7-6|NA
TGTGCCAGCAGTGAGGCCGCTAAGACCCAGTACTTC
CASSEAAKTQYF
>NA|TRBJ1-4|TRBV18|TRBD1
TGTGCCAGCTCACCATGGACAGGGCCGGGGGAAAAACTGTTTTTT
CASSPWTGPGEKLFF
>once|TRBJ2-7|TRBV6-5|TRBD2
TGTGCCAGCAGATTCGGACTAGCGGGAGAGCAGTACTTC
CASRFGLAGEQYF
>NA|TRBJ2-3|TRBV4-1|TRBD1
TGCGCCAGCAGCCAAGTAAAAGCAGGGGGCGACGAAGATACGCAGTATTTT
CASSQVKAGGDEDTQYF
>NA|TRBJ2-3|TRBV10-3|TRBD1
TGTGCCATCAGTAGGGACAGGGGAACTAGCACAGATACGCAGTATTTT
CAISRDRGTSTDTQYF
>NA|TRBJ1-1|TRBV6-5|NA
TGTGCCAGCAGCTTATCAGTTACCCATAAAGCTTTCTTT
CASSLSVTHKAFF
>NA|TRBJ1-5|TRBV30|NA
TGTGCCTGGAGTCTCCGGAGCAATCAGCCCCAGCATTTT
CAWSLRSNQPQHF
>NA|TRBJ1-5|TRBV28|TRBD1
TGTGCCAGCAGGCTTGACAGGGGGTACAACCAGCCCCAGCATTTT
CASRLDRGYNQPQHF
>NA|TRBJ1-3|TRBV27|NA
TGTGCCAGCAGTTCTCCAGGGGTGGCTGGAAACACCATATATTTT
CASSSPGVAGNTIYF
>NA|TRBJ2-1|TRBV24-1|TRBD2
TGTGCCACCAGTGACTCGATAGCGGGGGCCTTCAATGAGCAGTTCTTC
CATSDSIAGAFNEQFF
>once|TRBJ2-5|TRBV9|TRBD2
TGTGCCAGCAGCCCCGGACTAGCAGGACAAGAGACCCAGTACTTC
CASSPGLAGQETQYF
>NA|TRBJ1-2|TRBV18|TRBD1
TGTGCCAGCTCACCAACCGGGACAGGGGAAGGGGACTATGGCTACACCTTC
CASSPTGTGEGDYGYTF
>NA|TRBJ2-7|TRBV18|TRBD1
TGTGCCAGCTCACCGACGGGCAGAGGCAGGGGGCGCGAGCAGTACTTC
CASSPTGRGRGREQYF
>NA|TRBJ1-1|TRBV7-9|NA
TGTGCCAGCAGCAGACAGGCGAACACTGAAGCTTTCTTT
CASSRQANTEAFF
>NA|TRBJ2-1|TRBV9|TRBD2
TGTGCCAGCAGCGTAGCGCTAGCGGGGACCGAGAATGAGCAGTTCTTC
CASSVALAGTENEQFF
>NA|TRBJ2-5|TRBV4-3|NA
TGCGCCAGCAGCCAAGAGCGGGACGGGCCCCGAGAGACCCAGTACTTC
CASSQERDGPRETQYF
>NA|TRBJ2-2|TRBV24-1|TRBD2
TGTGCCACCAGTTCTACAGAGCAGGGAGGGACCGGGGAGCTGTTTTTT
CATSSTEQGGTGELFF
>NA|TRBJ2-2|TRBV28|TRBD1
TGTGCCAGCAGTCGGGACAGAAACACCGGGGAGCTGTTTTTT
CASSRDRNTGELFF
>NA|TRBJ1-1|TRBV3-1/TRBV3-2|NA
TGTGCCAGCAGCCAAGATTCAGGGGAAACTGAAGCTTTCTTT
CASSQDSGETEAFF
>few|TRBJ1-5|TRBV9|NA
TGTGCCAGCAGCGAGAGAGCGAATCAGCCCCAGCATTTT
CASSERANQPQHF
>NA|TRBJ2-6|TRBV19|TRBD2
TGTGCCAGTAGTATCTCTTTTGCGGGAGTGAGCTCTGGGGCCAACGTCCTGACTTTC
CASSISFAGVSSGANVLTF
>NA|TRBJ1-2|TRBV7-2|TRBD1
TGTGCCAGCAGCTTTACCGGGACAGAGGTGCGCGGCTACACCTTC
CASSFTGTEVRGYTF
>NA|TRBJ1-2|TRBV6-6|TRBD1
TGTGCCAGCAGTTATTTGACAGGGGGAAGGAACTATGGCTACACCTTC
CASSYLTGGRNYGYTF
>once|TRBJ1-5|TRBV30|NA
TGTGCCTGGAGTGTTGGGCGGGTCAATCAGCCCCAGCATTTT
CAWSVGRVNQPQHF
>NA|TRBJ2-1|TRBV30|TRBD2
TGTGCCTGGAGCCCTTTGTTGGCGGGAGGGGTCAATGAGCAGTTCTTC
CAWSPLLAGGVNEQFF
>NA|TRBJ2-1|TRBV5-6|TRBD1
TGTGCCAGCGCGTACCGGGACAGGGGCCACAATGAGCAGTTCTTC
CASAYRDRGHNEQFF
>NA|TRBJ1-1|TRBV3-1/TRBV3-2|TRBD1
TGTGCCAGCAGCCTTGGAGGGGGCGGGAACACTGAAGCTTTCTTT
CASSLGGGGNTEAFF
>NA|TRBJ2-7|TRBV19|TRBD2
TGTGCCAGTAGTACGGGGGGGCTCTCCTACGAGCAGTACTTC
CASSTGGLSYEQYF
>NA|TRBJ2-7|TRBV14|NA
TGTGCCAGCAGCCAAGAGGACGGGGGCTACGAGCAGTACTTC
CASSQEDGGYEQYF
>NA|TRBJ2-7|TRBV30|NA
TGTGCCTGGAGTGCCGGACTCTACGAGCAGTACTTC
CAWSAGLYEQYF
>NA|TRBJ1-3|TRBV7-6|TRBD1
TGTGCCAGCAGCCCCGGACAGGGATACACCATATATTTT
CASSPGQGYTIYF
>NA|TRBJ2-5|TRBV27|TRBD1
TGTGCCAGCAGTTTACAATCGGGACAGGGGATAGAGACCCAGTACTTC
CASSLQSGQGIETQYF
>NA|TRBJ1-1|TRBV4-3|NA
TGCGCCAGCAGCCAAGACTCCCTCACAACCACTGAAGCTTTCTTT
CASSQDSLTTTEAFF
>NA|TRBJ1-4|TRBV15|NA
TGTGCCACCAGCATATACCCCCAGGAACCTTCAACTAATGAAAAACTGTTTTTT
CATSIYPQEPSTNEKLFF
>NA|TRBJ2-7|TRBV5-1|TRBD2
TGCGCCAGCACAGCTAGCGGAAACTCCTACGAGCAGTACTTC
CASTASGNSYEQYF
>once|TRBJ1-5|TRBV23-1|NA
TGCGCCAAGAAACCGGGGGGGGCCGTGCGCAATCAGCCCCAGCATTTT
CAKKPGGAVRNQPQHF
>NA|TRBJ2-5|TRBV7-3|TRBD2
TGTGCCAGCAGCCCTCGGGGCGGGAGATTAGAGACCCAGTACTTC
CASSPRGGRLETQYF
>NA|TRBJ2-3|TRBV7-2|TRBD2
TGTGCCAGCAGCTTAGCGGGAGTAGCGGGAGAGGGGCCAGATACGCAGTATTTT
CASSLAGVAGEGPDTQYF